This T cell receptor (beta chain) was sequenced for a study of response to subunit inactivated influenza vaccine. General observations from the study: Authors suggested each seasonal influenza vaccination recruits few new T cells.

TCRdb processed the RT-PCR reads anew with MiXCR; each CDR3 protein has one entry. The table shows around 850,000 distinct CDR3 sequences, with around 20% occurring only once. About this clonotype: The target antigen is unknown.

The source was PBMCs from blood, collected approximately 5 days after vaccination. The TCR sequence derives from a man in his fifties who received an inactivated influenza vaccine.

The CDR3 DNA reads TGCGCCAGCAGCCAAGAGAGGGGCGACGTCTCACCCCTCCACTTT. The encoded protein is CASSQERGDVSPLHF. The chain carries TRBV4-3 and TRBJ1-6, with a weak D call TRBD1 (5 bases). CDR1 is LGHNA and CDR2 is YSLEER in the germline V gene. The CDR3 has 15 residues. V lost 0 bases and J 10 bases, leaving 13 bases between the germline ends.